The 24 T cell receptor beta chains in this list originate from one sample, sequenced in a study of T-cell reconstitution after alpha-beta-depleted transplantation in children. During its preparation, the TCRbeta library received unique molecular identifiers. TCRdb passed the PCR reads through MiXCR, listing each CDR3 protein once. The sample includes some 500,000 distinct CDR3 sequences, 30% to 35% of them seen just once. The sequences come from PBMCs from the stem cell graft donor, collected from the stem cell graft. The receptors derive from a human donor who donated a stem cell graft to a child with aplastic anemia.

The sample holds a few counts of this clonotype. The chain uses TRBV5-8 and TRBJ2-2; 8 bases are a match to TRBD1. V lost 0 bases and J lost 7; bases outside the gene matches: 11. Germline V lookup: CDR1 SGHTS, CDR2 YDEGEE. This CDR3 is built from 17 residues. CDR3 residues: CASSLVSMTGASGELFF. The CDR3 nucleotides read TGTGCCAGCAGCTTGGTCTCCATGACAGGGGCTAGCGGGGAGCTGTTTTTT. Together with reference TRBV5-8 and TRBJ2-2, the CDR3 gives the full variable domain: EAGVTQSPTHLIKTRGQQATLRCSPISGHTSVYWYQQALGLGLQFLLWYDEGEERNRGNFPPRFSGRQFPNYSSELNVNALELEDSALYLCASSLVSMTGASGELFFGEGSRLTVL.

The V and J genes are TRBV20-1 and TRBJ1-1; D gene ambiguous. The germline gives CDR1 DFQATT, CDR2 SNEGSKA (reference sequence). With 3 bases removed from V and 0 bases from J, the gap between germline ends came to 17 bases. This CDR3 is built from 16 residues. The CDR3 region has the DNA TGCAGTGCTAGTCCCCAAGCAGTCTCCATGAACACTGAAGCTTTCTTT. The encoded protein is CSASPQAVSMNTEAFF.

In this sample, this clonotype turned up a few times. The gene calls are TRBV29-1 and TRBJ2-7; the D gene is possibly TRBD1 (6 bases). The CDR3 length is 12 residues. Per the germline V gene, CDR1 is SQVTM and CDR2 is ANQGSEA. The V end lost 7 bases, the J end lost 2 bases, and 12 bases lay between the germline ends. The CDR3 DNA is TGCAGCGGCGCCGGGACAACCTACGAGCAGTACGTC. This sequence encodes CSGAGTTYEQYV.

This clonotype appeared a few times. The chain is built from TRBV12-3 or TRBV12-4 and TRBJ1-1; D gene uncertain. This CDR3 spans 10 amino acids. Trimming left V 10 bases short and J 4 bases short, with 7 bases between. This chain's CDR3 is CATSVTEAFF. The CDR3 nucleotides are TGTGCCACCTCAGTCACTGAAGCTTTCTTT.

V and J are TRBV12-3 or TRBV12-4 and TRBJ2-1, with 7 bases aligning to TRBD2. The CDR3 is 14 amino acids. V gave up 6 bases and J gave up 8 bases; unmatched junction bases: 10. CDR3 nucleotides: TGTGCCAGCAGGGGAGCGGGGCGGGGCGATGAGCAGTTCTTC. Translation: CASRGAGRGDEQFF.

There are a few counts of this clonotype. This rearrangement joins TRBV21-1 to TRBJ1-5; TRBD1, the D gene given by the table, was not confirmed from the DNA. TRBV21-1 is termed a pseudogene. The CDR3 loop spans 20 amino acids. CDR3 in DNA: TGTGCCAGCAGCAAAGGCTCCCCGACAGGGAGTACGGAGGGCAATCAGCCCCAGCATTTT. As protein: CASSKGSPTGSTEGNQPQHF.

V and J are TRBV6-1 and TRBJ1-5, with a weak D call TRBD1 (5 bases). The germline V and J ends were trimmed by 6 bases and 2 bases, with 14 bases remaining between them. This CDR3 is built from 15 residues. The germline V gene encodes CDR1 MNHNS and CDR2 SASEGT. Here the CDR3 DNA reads TGTGCCAGCAGGGTCGACAGTAATGGCAATCAGCCCCAGCATTTT. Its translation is CASRVDSNGNQPQHF.

CDR3 residues: CSAERGDEQYF. CDR3 bases: TGCAGCGCCGAACGGGGAGACGAGCAGTACTTC. V gene TRBV29-1 combines with J gene TRBJ2-7; a possible D gene is TRBD2 (5 bases). Trimming took 7 bases from V and 5 from J, leaving 12 bases between them. The CDR3 sequence is 11 residues long. CDR1 and CDR2 from the germline V gene are SQVTM and ANQGSEA.

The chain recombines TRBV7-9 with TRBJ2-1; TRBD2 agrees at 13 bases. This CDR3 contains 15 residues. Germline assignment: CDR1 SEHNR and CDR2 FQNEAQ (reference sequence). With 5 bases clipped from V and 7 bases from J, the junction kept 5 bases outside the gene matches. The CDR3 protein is CASSPQGLAGNEQFF. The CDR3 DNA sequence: TGTGCCAGCAGCCCGCAGGGACTAGCGGGAAATGAGCAGTTCTTC. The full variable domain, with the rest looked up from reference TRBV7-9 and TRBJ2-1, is DTGVSQNPRHKITKRGQNVTFRCDPISEHNRLYWYRQTLGQGPEFLTYFQNEAQLEKSRLLSDRFSAERPKGSFSTLEIQRTEQGDSAMYLCASSPQGLAGNEQFFGPGTRLTVL.

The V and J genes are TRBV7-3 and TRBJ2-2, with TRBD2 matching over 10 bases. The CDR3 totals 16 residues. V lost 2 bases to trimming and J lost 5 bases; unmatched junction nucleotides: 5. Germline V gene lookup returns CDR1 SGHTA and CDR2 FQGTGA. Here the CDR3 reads CASSLPSGSYTGELFF. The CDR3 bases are TGTGCCAGCAGCTTACCTAGCGGGAGTTATACCGGGGAGCTGTTTTTT. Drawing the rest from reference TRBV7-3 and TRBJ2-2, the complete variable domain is GAGVSQTPSNKVTEKGKYVELRCDPISGHTALYWYRQSLGQGPEFLIYFQGTGAADDSGLPNDRFFAVRPEGSVSTLKIQRTERGDSAVYLCASSLPSGSYTGELFFGEGSRLTVL.

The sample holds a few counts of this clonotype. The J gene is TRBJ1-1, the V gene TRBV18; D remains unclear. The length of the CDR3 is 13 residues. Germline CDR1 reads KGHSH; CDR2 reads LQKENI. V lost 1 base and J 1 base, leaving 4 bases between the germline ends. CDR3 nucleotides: TGTGCCAGCTCACCACAATGGAACACTGAAGCTTTCTTT. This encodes CASSPQWNTEAFF.

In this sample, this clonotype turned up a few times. The CDR3: CASSVRDRGYNEQFF. Written as DNA, the CDR3 is TGTGCCAGCAGCGTCCGGGACAGGGGTTACAATGAGCAGTTCTTC. The chain links TRBV9 to TRBJ2-1; TRBD1 matches 10 bases. Germline loops: CDR1 SGDLS, CDR2 YYNGEE. The CDR3 consists of 15 residues. The V gene end was trimmed by 2 bases and the J gene end by 4 bases; junction bases not matched to a gene: 3.

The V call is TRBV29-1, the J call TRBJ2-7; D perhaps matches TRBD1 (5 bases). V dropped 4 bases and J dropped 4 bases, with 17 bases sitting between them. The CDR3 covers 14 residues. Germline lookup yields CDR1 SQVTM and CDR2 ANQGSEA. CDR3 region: CSVVGQGRVYEQYF. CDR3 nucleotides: TGCAGCGTTGTAGGGCAGGGAAGAGTTTACGAGCAGTACTTC.

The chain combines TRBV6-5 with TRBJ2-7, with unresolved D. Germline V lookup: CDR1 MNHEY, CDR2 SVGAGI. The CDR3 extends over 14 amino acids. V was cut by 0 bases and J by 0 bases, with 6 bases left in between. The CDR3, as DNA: TGTGCCAGCAGTTACTCGACTGACTCCTACGAGCAGTACTTC. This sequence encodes CASSYSTDSYEQYF.

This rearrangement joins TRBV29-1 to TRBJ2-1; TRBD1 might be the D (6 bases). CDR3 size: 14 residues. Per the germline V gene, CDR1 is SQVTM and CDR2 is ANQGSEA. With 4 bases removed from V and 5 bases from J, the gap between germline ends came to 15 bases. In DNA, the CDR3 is TGCAGCGTTGTGTTCGGACAGACAGACAATGAGCAGTTCTTC. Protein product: CSVVFGQTDNEQFF.

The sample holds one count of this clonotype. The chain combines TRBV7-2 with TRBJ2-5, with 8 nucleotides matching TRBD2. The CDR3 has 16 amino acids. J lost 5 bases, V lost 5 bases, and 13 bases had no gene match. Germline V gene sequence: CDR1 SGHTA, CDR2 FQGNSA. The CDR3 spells CASSVNGLAGGETQYF. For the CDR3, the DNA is TGTGCCAGCAGCGTAAACGGACTAGCAGGTGGGGAGACCCAGTACTTC.

The CDR3 here is CASSIDAGSSYNEQFF. CDR3 nucleotides: TGTGCCAGTAGTATAGACGCAGGTAGCTCCTACAATGAGCAGTTCTTC. The chain employs TRBV19 and TRBJ2-1; no firm D call. Germline V gene data show CDR1 as LNHDA and CDR2 as SQIVND (reference sequence). Trimming pared 0 bases from V and 0 bases from J, leaving 9 bases between. The CDR3 loop spans 16 amino acids.

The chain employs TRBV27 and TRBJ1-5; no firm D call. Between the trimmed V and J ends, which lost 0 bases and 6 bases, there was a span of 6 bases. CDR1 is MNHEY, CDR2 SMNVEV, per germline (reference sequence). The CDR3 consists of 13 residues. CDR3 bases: TGTGCCAGCAGTTTATCAGAAGTTCAGCCCCAGCATTTT. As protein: CASSLSEVQPQHF.

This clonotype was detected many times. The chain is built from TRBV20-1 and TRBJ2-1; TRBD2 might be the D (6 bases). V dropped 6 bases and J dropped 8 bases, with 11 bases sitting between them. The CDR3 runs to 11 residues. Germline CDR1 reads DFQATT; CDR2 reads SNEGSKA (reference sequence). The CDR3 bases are TGCAGTGCGGACCGGGAGTATGAGCAGTTCTTC. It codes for CSADREYEQFF.

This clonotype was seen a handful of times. The CDR3 nucleotides read TGCAGCGTTGATTCACAGGCGACTAACTATGGCTACACCTTC. It is translated as CSVDSQATNYGYTF. This sequence joins TRBV29-1 and TRBJ1-2, with D possibly being TRBD1 (5 bases). Germline V gives CDR1 SQVTM, CDR2 ANQGSEA. V was shortened by 3 bases and J by 0 bases, with 11 bases between the two germline ends. The CDR3 runs 14 residues.

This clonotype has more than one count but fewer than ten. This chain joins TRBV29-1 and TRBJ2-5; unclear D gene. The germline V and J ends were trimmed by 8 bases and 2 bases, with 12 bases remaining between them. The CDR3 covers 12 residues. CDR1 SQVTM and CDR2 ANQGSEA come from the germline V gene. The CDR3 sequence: CSSRVSQETQYF. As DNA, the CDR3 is TGCAGCTCTCGCGTGTCACAAGAGACCCAGTACTTC.

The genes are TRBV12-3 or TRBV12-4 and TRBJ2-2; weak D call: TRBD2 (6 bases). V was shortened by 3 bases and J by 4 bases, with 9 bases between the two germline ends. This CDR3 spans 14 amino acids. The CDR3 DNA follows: TGTGCCAGCAGTTTTCAGGGAGGCACCGGGGAGCTGTTTTTT. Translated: CASSFQGGTGELFF.

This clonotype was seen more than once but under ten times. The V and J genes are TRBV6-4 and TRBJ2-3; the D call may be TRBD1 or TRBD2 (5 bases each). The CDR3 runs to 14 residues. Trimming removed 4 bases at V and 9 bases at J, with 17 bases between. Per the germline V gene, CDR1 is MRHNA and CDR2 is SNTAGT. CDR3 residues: CASSASGPSTTQYF. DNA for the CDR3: TGTGCCAGCAGTGCCTCGGGGCCCTCCACGACGCAGTATTTT.

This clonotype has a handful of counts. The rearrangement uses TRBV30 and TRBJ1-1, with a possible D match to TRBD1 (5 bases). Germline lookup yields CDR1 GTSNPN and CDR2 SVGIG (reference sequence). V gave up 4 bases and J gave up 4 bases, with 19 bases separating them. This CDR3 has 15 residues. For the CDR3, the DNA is TGTGCCTGGACCCGGGACTTGACCACCGGCACTGAAGCTTTCTTT. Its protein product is CAWTRDLTTGTEAFF.